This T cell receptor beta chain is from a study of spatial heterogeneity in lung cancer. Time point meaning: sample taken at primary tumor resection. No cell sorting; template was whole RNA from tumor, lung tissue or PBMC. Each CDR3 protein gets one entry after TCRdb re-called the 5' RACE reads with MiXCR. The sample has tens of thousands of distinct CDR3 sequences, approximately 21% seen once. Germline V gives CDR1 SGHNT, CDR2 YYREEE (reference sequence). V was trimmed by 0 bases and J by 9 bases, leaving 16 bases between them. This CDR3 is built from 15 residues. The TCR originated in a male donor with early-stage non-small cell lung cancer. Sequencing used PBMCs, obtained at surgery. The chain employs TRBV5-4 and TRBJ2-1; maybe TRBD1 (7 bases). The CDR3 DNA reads TGTGCCAGCAGCTTGGGCAGGGGGGTCCAGGCTGAGCAGTTCTTC. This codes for CASSLGRGVQAEQFF.